The next 32 T cell receptor beta chains were all read from a single sample in a study of prognosis after radiotherapy for stage I lung cancer. With two-round multiplex PCR, TCR beta CDR3 sequences were amplified from genomic DNA. Individual primers that were specific to each TRBV and TRBJ gene served in first-round PCR. From the multiplex PCR reads, TCRdb called clonotypes with MiXCR, one entry per CDR3 protein. The sample lists approximately 30,000 distinct CDR3 sequences, roughly 40% occurring once. This specimen consisted of PBMCs, obtained before or after stereotactic body radiation therapy (not recorded which). These receptor sequences come from a donor aged 50 or older with non-small cell lung cancer.

Worth noting for this clonotype: A far more abundant clone sits one base away, making this likely a read error. The J gene is TRBJ2-3, the V gene TRBV6-4; D perhaps matches TRBD1 (6 bases). V dropped 7 bases and J dropped 3 bases, with 14 bases sitting between them. The CDR3 length is 14 residues. The germline CDR1 and CDR2 sequences are MRHNA and SNTAGT. CDR3 DNA sequence: TGTGCCAGCACCTTAGAGGGGGAAACAGATACGCAGTATTTT. Its translation: CASTLEGETDTQYF.

J is TRBJ1-5 and V is TRBV6-2 or TRBV6-3; D perhaps matches TRBD1 (6 bases). The CDR3 length is 15 residues. Germline-derived CDR1 and CDR2 are MNHEY and SVGEGT. The V and J ends lost 5 bases and 4 bases respectively, with 15 bases between them. The CDR3 here is CASSAPTGLNQPQHF. The CDR3 DNA is TGTGCCAGCAGTGCCCCGACAGGTTTGAATCAGCCCCAGCATTTT.

Concerning this clonotype: A much more abundant neighbour one base away suggests this may be a read error. This chain uses TRBV11-2 with TRBJ2-5; no definite D call. Germline V CDR1 and CDR2: SGHAT, FQNNGV. With 8 bases removed from V and 7 bases from J, the gap between germline ends came to 17 bases. The CDR3 length is 13 residues. The CDR3 spells CASGLVDSVTQYF. Here the CDR3 DNA reads TGTGCCAGCGGCCTTGTGGATTCAGTGACCCAGTACTTC.

Concerning this clonotype itself: Possible read error: a much larger clone is one base away. V is TRBV7-9 and J is TRBJ2-3; a possible D gene is TRBD2 (5 bases). Between the trimmed V and J ends, which lost 4 bases and 3 bases, there was a span of 14 bases. This CDR3 has 15 amino acids. Germline V gene lookup returns CDR1 SEHNR and CDR2 FQNEAQ (reference sequence). CDR3: CASSSWTFSTDTQYF. CDR3 coding DNA: TGTGCCAGCAGCTCGTGGACTTTTTCGACAGATACGCAGTATTTT.

The chain uses TRBV24-1 and TRBJ1-6, with 9 bases lining up with TRBD1. The CDR3 loop spans 15 amino acids. V shed 12 bases and J 10 bases; nucleotides not matched to a gene: 15. Germline V gives CDR1 KGHDR, CDR2 SFDVKD. The DNA for the CDR3 is TGTGCCGAGAGGGCGGGGGACAGGGTACACTCACCCCTCCACTTT. Its protein is CAERAGDRVHSPLHF.

This chain links TRBV20-1 with TRBJ1-5; D perhaps matches TRBD1 (6 bases). Germline V gene lookup returns CDR1 DFQATT and CDR2 SNEGSKA (reference sequence). The CDR3 runs to 15 residues. Trimming removed 0 bases from V and 3 bases from J, with 12 bases in between. The CDR3 nucleotides read TGCAGTGCTAGAGATACGGGGGGGGCCAATCAGCCCCAGCATTTT. Protein product: CSARDTGGANQPQHF.

Of note for this clonotype: At one of its ends the junction is not consistent with the germline gene, which may arise from a read error. V gene TRBV24-1 combines with J gene TRBJ2-7, with D hard to call. The CDR3 length is 13 residues. CDR1 KGHDR and CDR2 SFDVKD come from the germline V gene. CDR3 nucleotides: TGTGCCACCGGTGATGAGCAGTGCAACGAGCAGTACTTC. Its protein product is CATGDEQCNEQYF.

The chain recombines TRBV6-5 with TRBJ2-7; the D gene is possibly TRBD1 (5 bases). CDR1 and CDR2 from the germline V gene are MNHEY and SVGAGI. V was shortened by 4 bases and J by 5 bases, with 18 bases between the two germline ends. This CDR3 has 15 amino acids. CDR3 residues: CASSFYGQGCDEQYF. CDR3 nucleotide sequence: TGTGCCAGCAGTTTTTACGGTCAGGGATGCGACGAGCAGTACTTC.

V and J are TRBV27 and TRBJ2-7, with TRBD2 as a possible D gene (5 bases). Germline V gene sequence: CDR1 MNHEY, CDR2 SMNVEV (reference sequence). Trimming stripped 5 bases from V and 7 bases from J, with 24 bases between. There are 16 residues in the CDR3. CDR3 bases: TGTGCCAGCAGTACCCGGACTGGGTCTCATCCTTGTGAGCAGTACTTC. This codes for CASSTRTGSHPCEQYF.

This clonotype was recorded a few times. This probably arose from a read error, given a far larger clone one base away. This chain connects TRBV6-2 or TRBV6-3 to TRBJ2-5, with D possibly matching TRBD2 (8 bases). Germline V gene lookup returns CDR1 MNHEY and CDR2 SVGEGT. The CDR3 is 14 amino acids. This chain's CDR3 is CAISRQGPAGAQYF. The CDR3 DNA is TGTGCCATCAGTCGACAGGGCCCAGCGGGGGCCCAGTACTTC.

This clonotype is labeled medium-sized. The rearrangement uses TRBV12-3 or TRBV12-4 and TRBJ2-7, with D possibly being TRBD1 (5 bases). The CDR3 has 14 amino acids. The V end was cut by 6 bases, the J end by 1 base, with 13 bases between. CDR3 region: CASRASGSSYEQYF. DNA of the CDR3: TGTGCCAGCAGGGCCTCAGGGTCTTCCTACGAGCAGTACTTC.

V and J are TRBV19 and TRBJ2-6; possibly TRBD2 for D (6 bases). The V and J ends lost 3 bases and 2 bases respectively, with 8 bases between them. Germline V gene lookup returns CDR1 LNHDA and CDR2 SQIVND (reference sequence). The CDR3 length is 15 residues. The DNA of the CDR3 is TGTGCCAGTAGTATTACGGGGGCTGGGGCCAACGTCCTGACTTTC. It specifies CASSITGAGANVLTF.

This clonotype has at least ten counts. The chain combines TRBV19 with TRBJ2-7, with 9 positions matching TRBD1. V lost 5 bases, J lost 6 bases, and 8 bases stayed unmatched. CDR1 is LNHDA, CDR2 SQIVND, per germline (reference sequence). The CDR3 contains 14 residues. The CDR3 spells CASSLRGQGREQYF. CDR3 nucleotide sequence: TGTGCCAGTAGTCTCCGAGGACAGGGGCGCGAGCAGTACTTC.

This clonotype occurred a few times. V and J are TRBV9 and TRBJ2-2; 9 bases are a match to TRBD2. The germline CDR1 and CDR2 sequences are SGDLS and YYNGEE. This CDR3 contains 14 residues. V was clipped by 0 bases and J by 7 bases; unmatched bases: 1. The CDR3 nucleotides are TGTGCCAGCAGCGTAGAAGCGGGGGGCGGGGAGCTGTTTTTT. Protein sequence: CASSVEAGGGELFF.

The sample holds many counts of this clonotype. This rearrangement joins TRBV28 to TRBJ2-5; possible D gene TRBD2, 6 bases. V was clipped by 0 bases and J by 5 bases, with 10 bases between them. There are 14 residues in the CDR3. Germline V lookup: CDR1 MDHEN, CDR2 SYDVKM. This chain's CDR3 is CASSLWGEVETQYF. CDR3 sequence (DNA): TGTGCCAGCAGTTTATGGGGGGAGGTGGAGACCCAGTACTTC. The variable domain in full, with the rest retrieved from reference TRBV28 and TRBJ2-5, is DVKVTQSSRYLVKRTGEKVFLECVQDMDHENMFWYRQDPGLGLRLIYFSYDVKMKEKGDIPEGYSVSREKKERFSLILESASTNQTSMYLCASSLWGEVETQYFGPGTRLLVL.

This chain connects TRBV6-1 to TRBJ2-3; 7 bases are shared with TRBD2. Germline CDR1 is MNHNS and CDR2 is SASEGT. The V gene end was trimmed by 5 bases and the J gene end by 1 base; junction bases not matched to a gene: 3. There are 14 residues in the CDR3. CDR3 sequence reads: CASSPSGGTDTQYF. CDR3 bases: TGTGCCAGCAGTCCTAGCGGAGGCACAGATACGCAGTATTTT.

This clonotype was picked up many times. The CDR3 DNA follows: TGTGCCAGCAGCGATACAGATACGCAGTATTTT. This encodes CASSDTDTQYF. This chain uses TRBV9 with TRBJ2-3; D not resolved. The germline V gene has CDR1 SGDLS and CDR2 YYNGEE. Trimming left V 3 bases short and J 3 bases short, with 2 bases between. The CDR3 has 11 residues.

This clonotype occurred many times. V and J are TRBV2 and TRBJ1-6, with TRBD1 as a possible D gene (6 bases). The germline gives CDR1 SNHLY, CDR2 FYNNEI. Trimming pared 2 bases from V and 8 bases from J, leaving 13 bases between. The CDR3 consists of 15 residues. The CDR3 is CASSERRQGYSPLHF. CDR3 sequence (DNA): TGTGCCAGCAGTGAACGGCGGCAGGGGTATTCACCCCTCCACTTT.

This clonotype was observed at least ten times. The chain employs TRBV7-9 and TRBJ1-3; D gene ambiguous. This CDR3 has 15 residues. The germline CDR1 and CDR2 sequences are SEHNR and FQNEAQ (reference sequence). Trimming pared 3 bases from V and 0 bases from J, leaving 9 bases between. As DNA, the CDR3 is TGTGCCAGCAGCTTTGCGGCAGGCTCTGGAAACACCATATATTTT. This translates into CASSFAAGSGNTIYF.

This clonotype was observed a single time. Germline and junction disagree at one end, which may indicate a read error. The rearrangement uses TRBV2 and TRBJ2-3; 7 positions agree with TRBD2. Germline CDR1 SNHLY, CDR2 FYNNEI. This CDR3 spans 15 amino acids. In DNA, the CDR3 is TGTGCCAGCAATCCCCCGGGGGGTAGAAGAGATAAGCAGTATTTT. Protein: CASNPPGGRRDKQYF.

This clonotype was picked up a small number of times. A single base separates this from a much larger clone, so it may be a read error. CDR3 region: CASSEVRARCEVATNEKLFF. Here the CDR3 DNA reads TGTGCCAGCAGTGAAGTACGGGCCAGGTGCGAAGTCGCAACTAATGAAAAACTGTTTTTT. J is TRBJ1-4 and V is TRBV6-2 or TRBV6-3; D is unresolved. V gave up 5 bases and J gave up 0 bases, with 25 bases separating them. Germline V gives CDR1 MNHEY, CDR2 SVGEGT. This CDR3 has 20 amino acids.

By share, this clonotype ranks as medium-sized. The genes are TRBV7-3 and TRBJ2-7, with 7 positions matching TRBD2. V shed 3 bases and J 1 base; nucleotides not matched to a gene: 0. The germline V gene encodes CDR1 SGHTA and CDR2 FQGTGA. The CDR3 runs to 13 residues. CDR3 DNA sequence: TGTGCCAGCAGCTTCGGGGGGTCCTACGAGCAGTACTTC. Amino acid sequence: CASSFGGSYEQYF.

This chain uses TRBV20-1 with TRBJ2-7; D unclear. Germline V gives CDR1 DFQATT, CDR2 SNEGSKA (reference sequence). V shed 4 bases and J shed 4 bases, with 17 bases lying between them. The CDR3 consists of 14 residues. The CDR3 DNA reads TGCAGTGCTAATGCCGGTACTATGCCATACGAGCAGTACTTC. Its protein is CSANAGTMPYEQYF.

The rearrangement joins TRBV11-2 to TRBJ2-2; no clear D. Trimming cost V 3 bases and J 5 bases, with 13 bases left between them. CDR1 is SGHAT, CDR2 FQNNGV, per germline. The CDR3 has 15 residues. As DNA, the CDR3 is TGTGCCAGCAGCTTGATATTAGTGGGGACCGGGGAGCTGTTTTTT. Translation gives CASSLILVGTGELFF.

This chain connects TRBV5-1 to TRBJ2-3; D might be TRBD1 (6 bases). Germline CDR1 SGHRS, CDR2 YFSETQ. V was shortened by 6 bases and J by 4 bases, with 18 bases between the two germline ends. This CDR3 has 15 residues. The CDR3 is CASIIPRDTSDTQYF. CDR3 nucleotides: TGCGCCAGCATCATTCCCCGGGACACCTCAGATACGCAGTATTTT.

At least ten counts were recorded for this clonotype. CDR3 DNA sequence: TGTGCCAGTAGTCCAGTATGGACTAGCGGGAGGCGGAGCACCGGGGAGCTGTTTTTT. As protein: CASSPVWTSGRRSTGELFF. J is TRBJ2-2 and V is TRBV19; the match to TRBD2 covers 14 bases. The CDR3 has 19 amino acids. V shed 5 bases and J 4 bases; nucleotides not matched to a gene: 12. CDR1 is LNHDA, CDR2 SQIVND, per germline (reference sequence).

The chain couples TRBV6-2 or TRBV6-3 to TRBJ2-6, with TRBD1 as a possible D gene (6 bases). The CDR3 is made up of 14 amino acids. The V gene lost 5 bases and the J gene lost 4 bases, with 9 bases spanning the gap. Germline V gene data show CDR1 as MNHEY and CDR2 as SVGEGT. This CDR3 is CASSTGSGANVLTF. DNA for the CDR3: TGTGCCAGCAGTACAGGGTCCGGGGCCAACGTCCTGACTTTC.

This clonotype was found many times. The chain combines TRBV2 with TRBJ2-1; 11 bases agree with TRBD2. V lost 0 bases, J lost 6 bases, and 10 bases stayed unmatched. Germline V gene sequence: CDR1 SNHLY, CDR2 FYNNEI. The CDR3 runs to 18 residues. The CDR3 DNA reads TGTGCCAGCAGTGAAGCGCTTAGCGGGGGGGCCGCGTCCAATGAGCAGTTCTTC. This sequence encodes CASSEALSGGAASNEQFF.

At least ten counts were recorded for this clonotype. J is TRBJ2-7 and V is TRBV5-1; 12 bases match TRBD2. Trimming cost V 6 bases and J 7 bases; bases outside gene matches: 8. The germline V gene encodes CDR1 SGHRS and CDR2 YFSETQ. The CDR3 spans 14 residues. This CDR3 is CASKLAGGIGEQYF. CDR3 DNA: TGCGCCAGCAAACTAGCGGGGGGAATAGGTGAGCAGTACTTC. Full variable domain (rest looked up from reference TRBV5-1 and TRBJ2-7): KAGVTQTPRYLIKTRGQQVTLSCSPISGHRSVSWYQQTPGQGLQFLFEYFSETQRNKGNFPGRFSGRQFSNSRSEMNVSTLELGDSALYLCASKLAGGIGEQYFGPGTRLTVT.

V is TRBV30 and J is TRBJ1-6; 9 nucleotides line up with TRBD1. This CDR3 has 13 residues. Germline CDR1 and CDR2: GTSNPN and SVGIG (reference sequence). J gave up 15 bases and V 1 base, and 7 bases lay outside the gene matches. The DNA for the CDR3 is TGTGCCTGGAGTGCAGGGACAGGGCCTAACCTCCACTTT. It yields the protein CAWSAGTGPNLHF.

In nucleotides, the CDR3 is TGTGCCAGCAGTGATCGACAGGGAGGGGGCAATGAGCAGTTCTTC. It translates to CASSDRQGGGNEQFF. The V and J genes are TRBV6-4 and TRBJ2-1, with D possibly called TRBD1 or TRBD2 (7 bases each). Per the germline V gene, CDR1 is MRHNA and CDR2 is SNTAGT. The CDR3 contains 15 residues. V gave up 3 bases and J gave up 6 bases, with 15 bases separating them.

For this clonotype: One end of the junction is discordant with germline, which a read error may explain. This rearrangement joins TRBV11-3 to TRBJ2-1; 7 bases line up with TRBD1. Germline values: CDR1 SGHNT, CDR2 YENEEA. There are 18 residues in the CDR3. The CDR3 coding sequence is TGTGCCAGCAGTCCCGGGACAGTGGTATCCCTTGGCTACAATGATCAGTTCTTC. The encoded protein is CASSPGTVVSLGYNDQFF.